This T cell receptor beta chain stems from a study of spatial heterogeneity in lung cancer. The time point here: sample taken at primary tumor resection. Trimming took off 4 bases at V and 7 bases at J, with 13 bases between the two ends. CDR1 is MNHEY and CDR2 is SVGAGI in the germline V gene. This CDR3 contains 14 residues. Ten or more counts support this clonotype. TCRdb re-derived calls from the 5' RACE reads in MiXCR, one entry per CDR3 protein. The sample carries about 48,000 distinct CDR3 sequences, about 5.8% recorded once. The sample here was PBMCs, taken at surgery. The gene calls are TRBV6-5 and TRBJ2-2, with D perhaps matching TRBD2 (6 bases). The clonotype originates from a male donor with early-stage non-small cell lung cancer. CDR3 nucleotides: TGTGCCAGCAGTTCGACGCCGGGGGTCGGGGAGCTGTTTTTT. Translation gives CASSSTPGVGELFF.